The sequence of this T cell receptor (beta chain) was determined in a study of PD-1 blockade in classical Hodgkin lymphoma. Libraries were prepared by immunoSEQ multiplex PCR; TCRdb keeps only in-frame clonotypes and omits some of them. The sample holds about 150,000 clones; nearly 80% are singletons and the top ten take 9.2%. Study-level results: Newly diagnosed patients were said to have less baseline TCR diversity than healthy donors did. Baseline diversity was lower in partial responders and progressors than complete responders. By C4D1, CD4+ diversity increased significantly, especially in complete responders.

Relapse after autologous stem cell transplantation occurred in every patient, and brentuximab vedotin exposure varied. Patients showed best responses of complete response, partial response or progressive disease. The CDR3 has 16 amino acids. Deletions cut 3 bases from V and 2 bases from J, with 14 bases between. Germline V gene data show CDR1 as ENHRY and CDR2 as SYGVKD. Comment on this clone: What it binds is not known.

The chain recombines TRBV10-3 with TRBJ1-3; D is perhaps TRBD1 (5 bases). The TCR was taken from a human donor with classical Hodgkin lymphoma. The sequenced sample was peripheral blood mononuclear cells (PBMCs), obtained before the second cycle of nivolumab. The CDR3: CAISELAGTPGNTIYF. CDR3 DNA sequence: TGTGCCATCAGTGAATTAGCCGGGACGCCTGGAAACACCATATATTTT.